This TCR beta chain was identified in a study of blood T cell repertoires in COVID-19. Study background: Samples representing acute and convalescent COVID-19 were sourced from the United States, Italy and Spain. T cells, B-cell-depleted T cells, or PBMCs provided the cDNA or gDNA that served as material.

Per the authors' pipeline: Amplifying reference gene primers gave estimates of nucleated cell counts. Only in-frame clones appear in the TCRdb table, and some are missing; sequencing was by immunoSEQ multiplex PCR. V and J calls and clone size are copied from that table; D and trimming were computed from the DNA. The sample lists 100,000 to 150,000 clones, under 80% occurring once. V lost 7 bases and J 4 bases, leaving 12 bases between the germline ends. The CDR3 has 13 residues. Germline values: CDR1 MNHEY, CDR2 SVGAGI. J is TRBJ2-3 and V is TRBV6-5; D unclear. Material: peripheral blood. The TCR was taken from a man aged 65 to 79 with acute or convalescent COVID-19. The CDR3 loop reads CASNHGWADTQYF. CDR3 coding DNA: TGTGCCAGCAACCACGGGTGGGCAGATACGCAGTATTTT.